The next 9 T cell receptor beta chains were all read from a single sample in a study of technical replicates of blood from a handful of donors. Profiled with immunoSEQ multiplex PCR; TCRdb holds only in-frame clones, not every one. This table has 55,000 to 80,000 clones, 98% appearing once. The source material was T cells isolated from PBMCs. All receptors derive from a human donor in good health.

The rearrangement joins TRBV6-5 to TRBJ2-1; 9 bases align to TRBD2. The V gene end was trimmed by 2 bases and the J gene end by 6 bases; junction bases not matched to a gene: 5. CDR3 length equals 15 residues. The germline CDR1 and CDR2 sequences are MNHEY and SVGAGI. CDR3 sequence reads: CASSYISGGINEQFF. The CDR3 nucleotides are TGTGCCAGCAGTTACATCAGCGGGGGGATCAATGAGCAGTTCTTC.

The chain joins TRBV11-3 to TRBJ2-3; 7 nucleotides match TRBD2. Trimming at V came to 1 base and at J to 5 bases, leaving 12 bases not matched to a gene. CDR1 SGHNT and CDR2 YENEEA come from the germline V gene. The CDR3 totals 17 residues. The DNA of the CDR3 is TGTGCCAGCAGCTTAGCTCAGGGACTATCCACGGTAGATACGCAGTATTTT. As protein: CASSLAQGLSTVDTQYF.

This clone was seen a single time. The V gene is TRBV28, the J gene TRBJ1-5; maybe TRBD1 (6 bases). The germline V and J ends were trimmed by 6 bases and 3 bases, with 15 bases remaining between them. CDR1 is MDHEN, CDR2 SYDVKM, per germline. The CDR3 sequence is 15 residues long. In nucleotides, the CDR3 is TGTGCCAGCAGCCAGACAGGCCTTACCAATCAGCCCCAGCATTTT. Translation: CASSQTGLTNQPQHF.

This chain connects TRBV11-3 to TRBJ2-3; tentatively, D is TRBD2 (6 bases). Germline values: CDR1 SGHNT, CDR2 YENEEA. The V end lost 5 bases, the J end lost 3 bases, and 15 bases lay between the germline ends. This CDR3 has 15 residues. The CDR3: CASSLGGLITDTQYF. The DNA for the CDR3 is TGTGCCAGCAGCCTGGGGGGACTGATAACAGATACGCAGTATTTT. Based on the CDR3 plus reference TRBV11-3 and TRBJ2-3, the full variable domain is EAGVVQSPRYKIIEKKQPVAFWCNPISGHNTLYWYLQNLGQGPELLIRYENEEAVDDSQLPKDRFSAERLKGVDSTLKIQPAELGDSAVYLCASSLGGLITDTQYFGPGTRLTVL.

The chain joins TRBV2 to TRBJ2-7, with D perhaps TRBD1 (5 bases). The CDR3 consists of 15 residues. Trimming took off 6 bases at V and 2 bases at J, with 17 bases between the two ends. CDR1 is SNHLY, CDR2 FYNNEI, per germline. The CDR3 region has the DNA TGTGCCAGCAGCGCAGGGCCTCCACCTACCTACGAGCAGTACTTC. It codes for CASSAGPPPTYEQYF.

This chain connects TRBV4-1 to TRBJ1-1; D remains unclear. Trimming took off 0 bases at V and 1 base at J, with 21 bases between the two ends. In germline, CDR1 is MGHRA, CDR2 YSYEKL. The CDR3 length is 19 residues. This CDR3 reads CASSQDWLGTRRKNTEAFF. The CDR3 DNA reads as TGCGCCAGCAGCCAAGATTGGCTGGGCACAAGACGGAAGAACACTGAAGCTTTCTTT.

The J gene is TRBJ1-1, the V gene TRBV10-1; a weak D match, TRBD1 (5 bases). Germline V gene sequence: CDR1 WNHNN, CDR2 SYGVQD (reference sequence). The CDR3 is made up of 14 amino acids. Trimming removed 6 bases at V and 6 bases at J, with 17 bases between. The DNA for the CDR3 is TGCGCCAGCAGCGGGACTCGGGGCCGGTCTGAAGCTTTCTTT. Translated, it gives CASSGTRGRSEAFF.

Here the CDR3 reads CASSSPGLALYEQYF. CDR3 nucleotide sequence: TGTGCCAGCAGTTCCCCGGGACTAGCACTCTACGAGCAGTACTTC. V is TRBV28 and J is TRBJ2-7; 9 positions agree with TRBD2. This CDR3 has 15 amino acids. The V gene's germline CDR1 is MDHEN and CDR2 SYDVKM. J gave up 3 bases and V 4 bases, and 7 bases lay outside the gene matches.

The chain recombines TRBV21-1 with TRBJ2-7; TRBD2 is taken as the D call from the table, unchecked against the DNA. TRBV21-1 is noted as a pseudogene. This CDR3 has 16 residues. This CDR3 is CASSQPKDSYPYEQYF. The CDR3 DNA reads TGTGCCAGCAGCCAACCAAAGGACTCTTACCCCTACGAGCAGTACTTC.